This T cell receptor (beta chain) emerged from a study of T cell responses to AZD1222 COVID-19 vaccine. V gave up 3 bases and J gave up 2 bases, with 11 bases separating them. The CDR3 has 14 amino acids. Germline CDR1 reads SGHNT; CDR2 reads YYREEE (reference sequence). Only in-frame clones appear in the TCRdb table, and some are missing; sequencing was by immunoSEQ multiplex PCR. The sample contains about 150,000 clones, 85% to 90% of which appear only once. Notes on this clone: Its target is not known.

General study results and limits: Clonal diversity was possibly underestimated; the donors were predominantly white British and more often female.

The sequence came from an adult in good health. The gene calls are TRBV5-4 and TRBJ2-5; D possibly corresponds to TRBD1 (5 bases). The specimen comprised peripheral blood, sampled on day 0 of MenACWY control vaccination. The CDR3 spells CASSSWGSQETQYF. Here the CDR3 DNA reads TGTGCCAGCAGCTCGTGGGGCTCACAAGAGACCCAGTACTTC.